The source of this TCR beta chain is a study of T cells after posttransplantation cyclophosphamide. V lost 1 base and J lost 9; bases outside the gene matches: 2. Germline V gene data show CDR1 as SEHNR and CDR2 as FQNEAQ (reference sequence). CDR3 size: 15 residues. Sequenced by immunoSEQ multiplex PCR; TCRdb stores in-frame clones only, minus some. The sample shows tens of thousands of clones, around 94% of them seen only once. Material for sequencing was PBMCs. This chain uses TRBV7-9 with TRBJ1-6; TRBD1 matches at 11 bases. This sequence originates from a woman aged 50 to 65 in good health and a related stem cell transplant donor. The CDR3 sequence is CASSLGGTGGSPLHF. As DNA, the CDR3 is TGTGCCAGCAGCTTAGGAGGGACAGGGGGTTCACCCCTCCACTTT.